This TCR beta chain was sequenced during a study of T cell responses to AZD1222 COVID-19 vaccine. Points from the study as a whole: Distributed over spike, vaccine-associated CD4 TCRs predominated at 160-218 and 743-854.

With V trimmed by 8 bases and J by 0 bases, 8 bases remained unmatched. Germline loops: CDR1 SGHAT, CDR2 FQNNGV. This CDR3 spans 15 amino acids. This clone was detected once. Its antigen is unidentified. The assay was immunoSEQ multiplex PCR, and TCRdb's table has in-frame clones only and misses some. The sample has 70,000 to 90,000 clones, around 86% seen once. This sequence originates from an adult in good health. The rearrangement links TRBV11-2 to TRBJ1-1, with 8 nucleotides matching TRBD1. The sequencing here drew on peripheral blood, taken on day 0 of AZD1222 vaccination. The CDR3 DNA follows: TGTGCCAGCCGCAGACAGGGGCAAATGAACACTGAAGCTTTCTTT. Translated, it gives CASRRQGQMNTEAFF.